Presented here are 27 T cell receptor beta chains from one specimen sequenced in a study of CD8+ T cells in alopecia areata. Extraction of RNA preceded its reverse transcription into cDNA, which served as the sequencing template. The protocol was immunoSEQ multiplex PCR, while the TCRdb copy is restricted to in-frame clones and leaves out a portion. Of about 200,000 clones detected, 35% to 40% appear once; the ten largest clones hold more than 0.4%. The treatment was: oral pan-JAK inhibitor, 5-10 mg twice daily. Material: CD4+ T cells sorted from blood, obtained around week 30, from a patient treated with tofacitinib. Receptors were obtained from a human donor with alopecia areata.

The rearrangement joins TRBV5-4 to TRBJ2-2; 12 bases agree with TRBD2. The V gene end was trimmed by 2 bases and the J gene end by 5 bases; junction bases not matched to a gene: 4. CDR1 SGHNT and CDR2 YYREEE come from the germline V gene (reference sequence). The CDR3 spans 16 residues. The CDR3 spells CASSLGLAGSTGELFF. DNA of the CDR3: TGTGCCAGCAGCTTAGGACTAGCGGGGAGTACCGGGGAGCTGTTTTTT.

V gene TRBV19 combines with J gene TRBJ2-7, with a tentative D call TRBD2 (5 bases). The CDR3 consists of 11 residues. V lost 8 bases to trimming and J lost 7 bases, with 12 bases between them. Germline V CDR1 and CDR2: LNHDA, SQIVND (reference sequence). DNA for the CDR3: TGTGCCAGTCGGGGAATGGGAGAGCAGTACTTC. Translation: CASRGMGEQYF.

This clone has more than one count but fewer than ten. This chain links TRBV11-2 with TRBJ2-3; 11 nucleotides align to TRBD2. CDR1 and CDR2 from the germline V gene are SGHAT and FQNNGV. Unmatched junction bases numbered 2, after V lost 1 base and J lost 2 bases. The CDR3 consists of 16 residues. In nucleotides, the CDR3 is TGTGCCAGCAGCTTAGGACTAGCGGGGAACACAGATACGCAGTATTTT. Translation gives CASSLGLAGNTDTQYF.

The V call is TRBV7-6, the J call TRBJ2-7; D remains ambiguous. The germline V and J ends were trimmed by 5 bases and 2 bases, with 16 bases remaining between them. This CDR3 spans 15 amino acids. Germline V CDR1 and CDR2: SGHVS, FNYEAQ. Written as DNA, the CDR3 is TGTGCCAGCAGCCCATCCCCGGAAAGTACCTACGAGCAGTACTTC. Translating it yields CASSPSPESTYEQYF.

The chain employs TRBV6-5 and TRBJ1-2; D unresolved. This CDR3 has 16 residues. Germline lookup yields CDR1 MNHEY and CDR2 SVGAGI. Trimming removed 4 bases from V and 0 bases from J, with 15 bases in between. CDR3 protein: CASSLKRLGANYGYTF. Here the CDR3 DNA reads TGTGCCAGCAGTTTAAAACGGTTGGGAGCTAACTATGGCTACACCTTC.

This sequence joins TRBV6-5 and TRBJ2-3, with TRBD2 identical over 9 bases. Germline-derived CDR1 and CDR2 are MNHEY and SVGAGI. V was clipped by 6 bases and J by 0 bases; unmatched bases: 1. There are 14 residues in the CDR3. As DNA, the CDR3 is TGTGCCAGCAGGCTAGCGGGAAGCACAGATACGCAGTATTTT. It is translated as CASRLAGSTDTQYF.

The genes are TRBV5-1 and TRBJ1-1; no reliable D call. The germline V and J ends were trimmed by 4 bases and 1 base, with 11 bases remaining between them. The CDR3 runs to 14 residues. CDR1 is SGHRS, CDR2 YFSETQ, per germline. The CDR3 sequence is CASSRRTGNTEAFF. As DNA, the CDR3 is TGCGCCAGCAGCCGAAGAACGGGGAACACTGAAGCTTTCTTT.

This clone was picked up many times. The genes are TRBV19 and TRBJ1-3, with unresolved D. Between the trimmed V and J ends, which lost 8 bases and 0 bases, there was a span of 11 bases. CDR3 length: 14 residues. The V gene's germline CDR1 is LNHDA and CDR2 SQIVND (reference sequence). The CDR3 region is CASRERFSGNTIYF. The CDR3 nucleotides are TGTGCCAGTCGCGAACGGTTCTCTGGAAACACCATATATTTT.

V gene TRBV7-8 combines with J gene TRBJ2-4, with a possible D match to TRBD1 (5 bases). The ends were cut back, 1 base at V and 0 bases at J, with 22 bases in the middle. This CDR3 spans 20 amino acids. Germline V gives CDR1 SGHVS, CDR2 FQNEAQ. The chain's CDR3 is CASSLEGFGQGTLAKNIQYF. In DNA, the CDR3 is TGTGCCAGCAGCTTAGAGGGTTTCGGGCAGGGAACTTTAGCCAAAAACATTCAGTACTTC.

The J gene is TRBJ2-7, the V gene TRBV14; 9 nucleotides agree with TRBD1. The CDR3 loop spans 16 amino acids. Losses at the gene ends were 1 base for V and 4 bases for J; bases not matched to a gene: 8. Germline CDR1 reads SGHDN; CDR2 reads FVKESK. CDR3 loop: CASSQGRTGAVYEQYF. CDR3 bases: TGTGCCAGCAGCCAAGGCCGGACAGGGGCGGTGTACGAGCAGTACTTC.

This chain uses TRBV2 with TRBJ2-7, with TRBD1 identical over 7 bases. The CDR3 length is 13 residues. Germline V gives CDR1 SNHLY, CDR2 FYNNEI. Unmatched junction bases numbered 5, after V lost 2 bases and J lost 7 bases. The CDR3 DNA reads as TGTGCCAGCAGTGAACTGACAGGGAATGAGCAGTACTTC. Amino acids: CASSELTGNEQYF.

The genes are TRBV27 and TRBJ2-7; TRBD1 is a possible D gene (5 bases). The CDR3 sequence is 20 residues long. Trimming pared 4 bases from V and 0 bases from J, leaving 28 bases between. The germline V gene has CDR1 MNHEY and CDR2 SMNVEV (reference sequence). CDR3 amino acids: CASSSTPFVPRQPISYEQYF. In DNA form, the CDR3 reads TGTGCCAGCAGTTCGACCCCCTTCGTGCCGAGACAGCCGATCTCCTACGAGCAGTACTTC.

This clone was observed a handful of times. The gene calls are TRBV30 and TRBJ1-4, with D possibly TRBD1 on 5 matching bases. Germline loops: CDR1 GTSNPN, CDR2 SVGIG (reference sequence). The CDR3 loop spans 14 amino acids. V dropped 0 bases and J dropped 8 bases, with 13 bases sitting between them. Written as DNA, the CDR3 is TGTGCCTGGAGTGTCCAGGGATATGGCGAAAAACTGTTTTTT. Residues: CAWSVQGYGEKLFF.

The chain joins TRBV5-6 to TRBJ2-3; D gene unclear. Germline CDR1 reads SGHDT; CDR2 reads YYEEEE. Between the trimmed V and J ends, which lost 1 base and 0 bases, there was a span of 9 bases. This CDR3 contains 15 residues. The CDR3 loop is CASSLLSDSTDTQYF. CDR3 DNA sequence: TGTGCCAGCAGCTTGTTAAGCGACAGCACAGATACGCAGTATTTT.

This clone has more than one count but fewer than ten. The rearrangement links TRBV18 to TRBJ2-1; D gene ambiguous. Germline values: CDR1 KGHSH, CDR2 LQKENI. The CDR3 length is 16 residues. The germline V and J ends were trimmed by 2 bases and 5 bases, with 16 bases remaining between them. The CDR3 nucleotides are TGTGCCAGCTCACCAGTTGCGCAGCCAGTGAACAATGAGCAGTTCTTC. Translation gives CASSPVAQPVNNEQFF.

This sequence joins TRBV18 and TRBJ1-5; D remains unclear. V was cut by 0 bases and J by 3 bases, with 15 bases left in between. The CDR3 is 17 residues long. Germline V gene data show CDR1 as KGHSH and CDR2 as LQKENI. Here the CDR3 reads CASSPPGRSGVNQPQHF. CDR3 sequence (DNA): TGTGCCAGCTCACCACCCGGACGATCGGGAGTCAATCAGCCCCAGCATTTT.

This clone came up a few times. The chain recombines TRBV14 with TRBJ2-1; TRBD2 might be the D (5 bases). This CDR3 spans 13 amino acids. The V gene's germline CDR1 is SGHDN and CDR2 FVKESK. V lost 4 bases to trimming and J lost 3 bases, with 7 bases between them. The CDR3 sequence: CASSPGLYNEQFF. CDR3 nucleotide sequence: TGTGCCAGCAGCCCAGGACTCTACAATGAGCAGTTCTTC.

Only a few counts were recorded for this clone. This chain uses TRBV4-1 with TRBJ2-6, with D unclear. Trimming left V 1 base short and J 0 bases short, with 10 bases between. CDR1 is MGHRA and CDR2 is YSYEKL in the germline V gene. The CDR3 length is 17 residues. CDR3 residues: CASSQVGIDSGANVLTF. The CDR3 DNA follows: TGCGCCAGCAGCCAAGTCGGCATCGACTCTGGGGCCAACGTCCTGACTTTC.

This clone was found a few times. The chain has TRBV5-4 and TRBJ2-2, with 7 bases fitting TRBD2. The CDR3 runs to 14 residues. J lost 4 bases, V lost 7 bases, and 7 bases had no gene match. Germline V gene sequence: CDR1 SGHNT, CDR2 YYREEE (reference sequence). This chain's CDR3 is CASRREVSTGELFF. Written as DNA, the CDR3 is TGTGCCAGCCGACGGGAGGTTAGCACCGGGGAGCTGTTTTTT.

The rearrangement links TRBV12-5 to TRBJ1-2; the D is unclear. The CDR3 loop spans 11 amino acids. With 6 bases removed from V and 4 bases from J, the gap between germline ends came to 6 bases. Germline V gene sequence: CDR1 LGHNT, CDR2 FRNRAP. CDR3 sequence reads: CASGGIYGYTF. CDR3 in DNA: TGTGCTAGTGGAGGCATCTATGGCTACACCTTC. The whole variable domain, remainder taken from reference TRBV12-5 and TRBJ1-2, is DARVTQTPRHKVTEMGQEVTMRCQPILGHNTVFWYRQTMMQGLELLAYFRNRAPLDDSGMPKDRFSAEMPDATLATLKIQPSEPRDSAVYFCASGGIYGYTFGSGTRLTVV.

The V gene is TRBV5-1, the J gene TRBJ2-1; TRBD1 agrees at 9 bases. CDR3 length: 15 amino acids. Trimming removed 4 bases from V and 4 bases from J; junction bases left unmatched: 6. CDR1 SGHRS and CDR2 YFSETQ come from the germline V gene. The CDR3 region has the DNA TGCGCCAGCAGCAACGACAGGGGGGATTACAATGAGCAGTTCTTC. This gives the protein CASSNDRGDYNEQFF.

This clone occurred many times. CDR3 amino acids: CASSQATGLAKNIQYF. DNA for the CDR3: TGTGCCAGCAGCCAAGCAACGGGATTAGCCAAAAACATTCAGTACTTC. V and J are TRBV14 and TRBJ2-4, with D perhaps matching TRBD2 (5 bases). Trimming took off 1 base at V and 0 bases at J, with 10 bases between the two ends. The V gene's germline CDR1 is SGHDN and CDR2 FVKESK. The CDR3 runs to 16 residues.

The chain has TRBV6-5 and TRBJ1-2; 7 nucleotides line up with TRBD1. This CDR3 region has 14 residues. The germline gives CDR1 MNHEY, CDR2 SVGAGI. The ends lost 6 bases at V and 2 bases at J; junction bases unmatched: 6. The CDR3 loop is CASRVPGQNYGYTF. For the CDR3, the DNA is TGTGCCAGCAGAGTCCCGGGACAGAACTATGGCTACACCTTC.

This CDR3 reads CSVELGKGDGYTF. CDR3 sequence (DNA): TGCAGCGTTGAACTGGGTAAGGGCGATGGCTACACCTTC. The rearrangement uses TRBV29-1 and TRBJ1-2; D is unresolved. V lost 2 bases to trimming and J lost 6 bases, with 13 bases between them. CDR1 SQVTM and CDR2 ANQGSEA come from the germline V gene. This CDR3 has 13 amino acids.

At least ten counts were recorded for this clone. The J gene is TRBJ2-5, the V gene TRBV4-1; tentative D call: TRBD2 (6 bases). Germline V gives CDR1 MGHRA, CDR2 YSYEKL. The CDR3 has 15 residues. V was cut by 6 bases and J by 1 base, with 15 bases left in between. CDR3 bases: TGCGCCAGCAGGGCTCGGGAGCGGTCCCAAGAGACCCAGTACTTC. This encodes CASRARERSQETQYF.

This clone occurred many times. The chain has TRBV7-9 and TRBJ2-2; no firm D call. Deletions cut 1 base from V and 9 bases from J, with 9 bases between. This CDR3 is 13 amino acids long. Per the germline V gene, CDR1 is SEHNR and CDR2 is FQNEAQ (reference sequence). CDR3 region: CASSLDAERELFF. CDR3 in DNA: TGTGCCAGCAGCTTAGACGCAGAGAGGGAGCTGTTTTTT.

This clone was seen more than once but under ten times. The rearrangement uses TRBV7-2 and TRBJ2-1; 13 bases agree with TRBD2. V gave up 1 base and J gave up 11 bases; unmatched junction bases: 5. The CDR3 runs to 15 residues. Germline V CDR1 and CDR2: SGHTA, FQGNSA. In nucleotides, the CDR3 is TGTGCCAGCAGCTTAGTGACTAGCGGGGGGACCAAGCAGTTCTTC. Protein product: CASSLVTSGGTKQFF.